This T cell receptor beta chain appears in the sequencing data of a study of blood T cell repertoires in COVID-19. Study-level background: Samples of COVID-19 (acute and convalescent) were obtained from the United States, Italy and Spain.

V gave up 2 bases and J gave up 2 bases; unmatched junction bases: 3. The CDR3 contains 15 residues. The germline gives CDR1 MNHNS, CDR2 SASEGT. TCRdb's copy holds only in-frame clones and misses some; the assay was immunoSEQ multiplex PCR. The table includes over 70,000 clones, roughly 90% detected once. The genes are TRBV6-1 and TRBJ2-5; the match to TRBD2 covers 9 bases. Specimen: peripheral blood. The receptor was derived from a human donor in a cohort sampled during active COVID-19. This CDR3 reads CASSELAGLQETQYF. The CDR3 DNA follows: TGTGCCAGCAGTGAACTAGCGGGGTTGCAAGAGACCCAGTACTTC.